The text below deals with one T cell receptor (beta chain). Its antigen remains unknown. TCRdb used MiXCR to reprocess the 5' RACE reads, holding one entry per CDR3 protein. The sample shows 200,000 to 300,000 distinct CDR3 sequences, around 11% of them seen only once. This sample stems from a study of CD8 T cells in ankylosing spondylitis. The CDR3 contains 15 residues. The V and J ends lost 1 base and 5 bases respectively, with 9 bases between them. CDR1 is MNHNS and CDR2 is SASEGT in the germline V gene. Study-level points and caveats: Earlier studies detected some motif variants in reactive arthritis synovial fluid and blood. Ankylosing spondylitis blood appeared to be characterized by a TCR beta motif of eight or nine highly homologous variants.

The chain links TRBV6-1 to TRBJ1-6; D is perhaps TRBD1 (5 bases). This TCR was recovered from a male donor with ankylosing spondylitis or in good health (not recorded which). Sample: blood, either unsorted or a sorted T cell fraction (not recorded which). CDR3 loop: CASSEEGTDNSPLHF. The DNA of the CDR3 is TGTGCCAGCAGTGAAGAAGGGACGGATAATTCACCCCTCCACTTT.